The 2 T cell receptor beta chains given below trace back to one sample, sequenced in a study of cytomegalovirus exposure and HLA in healthy donors. A multiplex PCR was run with 60 Vbeta primers and 13 Jbeta primers. Assay used: immunoSEQ multiplex PCR; TCRdb lists only in-frame clones, some missing. The data show about 110,000 clones, with around two thirds seen just once and less than 15% held by the top ten. Sequences were obtained from PBMCs. The receptor source for this set is a woman aged 40 to 50 in good health and CMV-seropositive.

This chain connects TRBV7-9 to TRBJ1-1, with a weak D call TRBD1 (6 bases). Germline loops: CDR1 SEHNR, CDR2 FQNEAQ (reference sequence). The CDR3 runs 19 residues. V was cut by 5 bases and J by 1 base, with 26 bases left in between. CDR3 nucleotides: TGTGCCAGCAGCCCCAGAGCCACAGGGTTACAAGTCCCGAACACTGAAGCTTTCTTT. It codes for CASSPRATGLQVPNTEAFF.

This clone has a handful of counts. Relative to the germline gene, one junction end is altered; a read error may explain this. The chain uses TRBV7-7 and TRBJ2-2, with 8 bases fitting TRBD1. The CDR3 covers 14 residues. The germline gives CDR1 SSHAT, CDR2 FNYEAQ (reference sequence). The CDR3 coding sequence is TGTGCTAGCAGCGTAGACAGGGGCACCGGGGAGCTGTTTTTT. It encodes CASSVDRGTGELFF.